What follows is one T cell receptor beta chain and its context. This entry is derived from a study of shared clonotypes between healthy human individuals. The germline V and J ends were trimmed by 4 bases and 1 base, with 12 bases remaining between them. This CDR3 is built from 15 residues. Germline V gene lookup returns CDR1 MDHEN and CDR2 SYDVKM. Method: immunoSEQ multiplex PCR; TCRdb's copy keeps in-frame clones and lacks some. Of more than 2,000,000 clones detected, approximately 95% appear once; the ten largest clones hold 0.39%. Sequencing was performed on naive CD4+ T cells from PBMCs. The subset denotes: CD45RA+ positively selected. The source of this sequence is a man aged 18 to 30 in good health. Some clones in this sample may be carry-over from other donors' samples. V usage is TRBV28 and J usage is TRBJ2-3; D gene ambiguous. For the CDR3, the DNA is TGTGCCAGCAGTTCCCCCTTCCTAGGCACAGATACGCAGTATTTT. This translates into CASSSPFLGTDTQYF.